This T cell receptor beta chain was captured in a study of regulatory T cells in long-lasting Graves disease. Study-wide findings and caveats: Accuracy could have been hurt by small sample size.

Germline loops: CDR1 SGHAT, CDR2 FQNNGV. Deletions cut 1 base from V and 0 bases from J, with 10 bases between. This CDR3 spans 16 amino acids. Specified time point: newly diagnosed GD, antithyroid drugs for less than 3 months. PBMC-derived RNA was used for the TCR library. This clonotype has ten or more counts. What it binds is not known. The authors built TCR beta libraries using iRepertoire HTBI primers and Arm-PCR of CDR3 regions. A single record per CDR3 protein comes from TCRdb applying MiXCR to the multiplex PCR reads. The sample lists about 450,000 distinct CDR3 sequences, about 15% occurring once. This sample also appeared in a second study, on T cells in Graves' hyperthyroidism and ophthalmopathy.

The sample here was peripheral blood mononuclear cells (PBMCs), taken at new diagnosis, from a patient treated with antithyroid drugs. This clonotype was obtained from a woman in her 30s with Graves disease. The V call is TRBV11-2, the J call TRBJ2-4, with no clear D. CDR3 sequence: CASSLGTELAKNIQYF. DNA for the CDR3: TGTGCCAGCAGCTTAGGAACAGAACTAGCCAAAAACATTCAGTACTTC.